This TCR beta chain was captured by sequencing in a study of regulatory T cells in long-lasting Graves disease. On the study more broadly: Graves' patients with a new diagnosis had received antithyroid drugs under 3 months.

General study results and limits: Persistent patients shared more public clonotypes (around 3,000) than new patients (approximately 1,000). The study examined only peripheral blood, not thyroid tissue.

Time point reported: newly diagnosed GD, antithyroid drugs for less than 3 months. Extracted PBMC RNA gave rise to the TCR library. Diagnoses of Graves' disease were made by American Thyroid Association guidelines. Arm-PCR of CDR3 regions and iRepertoire HTBI primers were the basis on which TCR beta libraries were built. TCRdb reprocessed the multiplex PCR reads via MiXCR and lists one record per CDR3 protein. Of about 320,000 distinct CDR3 sequences listed, 18% are singletons. Germline CDR1 and CDR2: MNHEY and SMNVEV (reference sequence). After removal of 0 bases from V and 8 bases from J, the junction contained 6 bases not matched to a gene. The length of the CDR3 is 16 residues. There are a few counts of this clonotype. Its antigen is unknown. A much larger clone differs by one base, so this may be a read error.

The clonotype originates from a female donor with Graves disease. The sequenced sample was peripheral blood mononuclear cells (PBMCs), obtained at new diagnosis, from a patient treated with antithyroid drugs. This chain links TRBV27 with TRBJ2-2; 10 bases fit TRBD1. CDR3 coding DNA: TGTGCCAGCAGTTTATCCGGGACAGGGGTGGCTGGGGAGCTGTTTTTT. Its protein product is CASSLSGTGVAGELFF.